Presented here are 31 T cell receptor beta chains from one specimen sequenced in a study of cytomegalovirus exposure and HLA in healthy donors (dated by TCRdb to about 2017). The library was made by the immunoSEQ multiplex PCR assay. For the multiplex PCR, a mixture combining 60 forward primers for TCR Vbeta segments and 13 reverse primers for TCR Jbeta segments was used. TCRdb re-hosts the immuneACCESS table, in-frame sequences only. Its copies lack some clones; in the studies checked, an unresolved V gene accounts for under half of them, and the cause for the rest is not known. This sample is represented by over 100,000 clones; around 78% of them were singletons. Of the sample, around 3% is held by the ten largest clones. Sequenced input: PBMCs. These receptors were obtained from a woman aged 25 to 45 in good health and CMV-seropositive.

The chain employs TRBV6-1 and TRBJ2-1; TRBD2 aligns across 13 bases. V was pared by 4 bases and J by 5 bases, with 8 bases of the junction left unmatched. The CDR3 is 17 amino acids. Germline CDR1 MNHNS, CDR2 SASEGT. The CDR3 is CASSGRTSGGPHNEQFF. The CDR3 DNA reads TGTGCCAGCAGTGGGAGGACTAGCGGGGGTCCTCACAATGAGCAGTTCTTC.

CDR3 sequence reads: CAISEPRTGDTEAFF. The CDR3 bases are TGTGCCATCAGTGAGCCGCGGACAGGGGATACTGAAGCTTTCTTT. The chain uses TRBV10-3 and TRBJ1-1; 9 bases are shared with TRBD1. Germline CDR1 ENHRY, CDR2 SYGVKD. The CDR3 length is 15 residues. The junction had 6 bases not matched to a gene; V was cut back by 2 bases and J by 5 bases.

This clone came up a few times. CDR3 in DNA: TGTGCCAGCAGCACGAGGACTAGCGGGGAGACCCAGTACTTC. Protein product: CASSTRTSGETQYF. The J gene is TRBJ2-5, the V gene TRBV7-9; TRBD2 matches at 11 bases. Unmatched junction bases numbered 4, after V lost 5 bases and J lost 5 bases. Germline CDR1 and CDR2: SEHNR and FQNEAQ (reference sequence). The CDR3 has 14 amino acids.

The genes are TRBV7-3 and TRBJ2-7; 8 nucleotides match TRBD1. Losses at the gene ends were 5 bases for V and 2 bases for J; bases not matched to a gene: 5. CDR1 SGHTA and CDR2 FQGTGA come from the germline V gene. The CDR3 has 14 amino acids. In DNA, the CDR3 is TGTGCCAGCAGCCCCGGGACAGGACCCTACGAGCAGTACTTC. Encoded protein: CASSPGTGPYEQYF. Together with reference TRBV7-3 and TRBJ2-7, the CDR3 gives the full variable domain: GAGVSQTPSNKVTEKGKYVELRCDPISGHTALYWYRQSLGQGPEFLIYFQGTGAADDSGLPNDRFFAVRPEGSVSTLKIQRTERGDSAVYLCASSPGTGPYEQYFGPGTRLTVT.

A single count supports this clone. The chain carries TRBV5-4 and TRBJ1-2; 9 bases line up with TRBD1. The V segment lost 4 bases and the J segment 6 bases; nucleotides outside the gene matches: 7. This CDR3 has 14 amino acids. From germline, CDR1 is SGHNT and CDR2 YYREEE (reference sequence). This CDR3 reads CASSTDRGMNGYTF. CDR3 bases: TGTGCCAGCAGCACCGACAGGGGGATGAATGGCTACACCTTC.

Only a few counts were recorded for this clone. The rearrangement uses TRBV13 and TRBJ2-3, with 11 bases matching TRBD2. The CDR3 runs 16 residues. Per germline, CDR1 PRHDT and CDR2 FYEKMQ (reference sequence). With V trimmed by 2 bases and J by 2 bases, 3 bases remained unmatched. CDR3 nucleotide sequence: TGTGCCAGCAGCTTAAGACTAGCGGGGATCACAGATACGCAGTATTTT. It yields the protein CASSLRLAGITDTQYF.

The chain combines TRBV5-4 with TRBJ1-1; the D gene is possibly TRBD1 (6 bases). Germline CDR1 SGHNT, CDR2 YYREEE (reference sequence). V was shortened by 3 bases and J by 5 bases, with 17 bases between the two germline ends. The CDR3 contains 15 residues. The CDR3 DNA reads as TGTGCCAGCAGCTGGGGGGGGGCAAGGCCAACTGAAGCTTTCTTT. Translating it yields CASSWGGARPTEAFF.

The chain joins TRBV18 to TRBJ1-2; 9 bases match TRBD1. Germline loops: CDR1 KGHSH, CDR2 LQKENI. The CDR3 length is 15 residues. V dropped 8 bases and J dropped 3; count of bases not matched to a gene: 10. The CDR3 sequence is CASRDRDVKDYGYTF. CDR3 nucleotide sequence: TGTGCCAGCCGGGACAGGGACGTTAAGGACTATGGCTACACCTTC.

This sequence joins TRBV13 and TRBJ2-3, with 7 positions matching TRBD2. This CDR3 region has 18 residues. V lost 5 bases and J lost 4; bases outside the gene matches: 18. From germline, CDR1 is PRHDT and CDR2 FYEKMQ (reference sequence). The CDR3: CASSLLKSGAGTPDTQYF. CDR3 bases: TGTGCCAGCAGCCTACTTAAGAGCGGGGCCGGGACCCCAGATACGCAGTATTTT. Filled out from reference TRBV13 and TRBJ2-3, the complete variable domain reads AAGVIQSPRHLIKEKRETATLKCYPIPRHDTVYWYQQGPGQDPQFLISFYEKMQSDKGSIPDRFSAQQFSDYHSELNMSSLELGDSALYFCASSLLKSGAGTPDTQYFGPGTRLTVL.

The chain joins TRBV4-3 to TRBJ1-2; TRBD1 agrees at 9 bases. Per germline, CDR1 LGHNA and CDR2 YSLEER. CDR3 length: 17 amino acids. J lost 4 bases, V lost 0 bases, and 9 bases had no gene match. CDR3 region: CASSQELLGTGSYGYTF. The CDR3 coding sequence is TGCGCCAGCAGCCAAGAACTTCTCGGGACAGGGTCCTATGGCTACACCTTC.

The chain uses TRBV11-2 and TRBJ1-4; the D is unclear. The germline V gene encodes CDR1 SGHAT and CDR2 FQNNGV. The CDR3 runs to 15 residues. Trimming pared 2 bases from V and 7 bases from J, leaving 14 bases between. The CDR3 DNA is TGTGCCAGCAGCTTATGGTCCGGGGAGAGTGAAAAACTGTTTTTT. It codes for CASSLWSGESEKLFF.

The V and J genes are TRBV5-1 and TRBJ2-3; the match to TRBD2 covers 11 bases. This CDR3 comprises 18 residues. V trimming: 1 base; J trimming: 2 bases; junction bases outside the gene matches: 9. The germline gives CDR1 SGHRS, CDR2 YFSETQ. The CDR3: CASSLLSSGGTSTDTQYF. In nucleotides, the CDR3 is TGCGCCAGCAGCTTGCTGTCTAGCGGGGGGACCTCCACAGATACGCAGTATTTT.

The V call is TRBV7-9, the J call TRBJ1-6; a weak D match, TRBD1 (5 bases). CDR3 length: 14 amino acids. Per germline, CDR1 SEHNR and CDR2 FQNEAQ (reference sequence). Between the trimmed V and J ends, which lost 5 bases and 9 bases, there was a span of 14 bases. CDR3 amino acids: CASSPGTSGSPLHF. The CDR3 coding sequence is TGTGCCAGCAGCCCCGGGACTAGCGGTTCACCCCTCCACTTT.

The chain is built from TRBV10-3 and TRBJ1-2; tentatively, D is TRBD1 (5 bases). The CDR3 is 13 residues long. The germline V gene has CDR1 ENHRY and CDR2 SYGVKD. V lost 9 bases and J lost 4, with 15 bases in between. DNA of the CDR3: TGTGCCATTGCCGGGGGATTGGGCTATGGCTACACCTTC. The encoded protein is CAIAGGLGYGYTF.

The chain combines TRBV30 with TRBJ1-1; TRBD1 agrees at 7 bases. Germline lookup yields CDR1 GTSNPN and CDR2 SVGIG (reference sequence). The CDR3 has 16 residues. J gave up 3 bases and V 2 bases, and 12 bases lay outside the gene matches. CDR3 bases: TGTGCCTGGAGTCGGCACGTTACAGGGACAGACACTGAAGCTTTCTTT. Translated: CAWSRHVTGTDTEAFF. Supplemented by reference TRBV30 and TRBJ1-1, the full variable domain reads SQTIHQWPATLVQPVGSPLSLECTVEGTSNPNLYWYRQAAGRGLQLLFYSVGIGQISSEVPQNLSASRPQDRQFILSSKKLLLSDSGFYLCAWSRHVTGTDTEAFFGQGTRLTVV.

The V gene is TRBV6-5, the J gene TRBJ2-3; possibly TRBD2 for D (7 bases). V lost 10 bases and J 7 bases, leaving 15 bases between the germline ends. The CDR3 has 12 amino acids. CDR1 is MNHEY, CDR2 SVGAGI, per germline. CDR3 sequence reads: CATGGGGYTQYF. DNA of the CDR3: TGTGCCACAGGTGGCGGGGGCTATACGCAGTATTTT.

This clone was seen only once. CDR3 DNA sequence: TGTGCCAGTAGTATGGGGACAGGGGGCGGTGGGGCCAACGTCCTGACTTTC. It specifies CASSMGTGGGGANVLTF. This rearrangement joins TRBV19 to TRBJ2-6; 12 bases fit TRBD1. Germline assignment: CDR1 LNHDA and CDR2 SQIVND (reference sequence). The CDR3 length is 17 residues. V was clipped by 3 bases and J by 3 bases; unmatched bases: 3.

CDR3: CSVWKGQSRQETQYF. DNA of the CDR3: TGCAGCGTTTGGAAGGGACAGTCGCGCCAAGAGACCCAGTACTTC. The chain couples TRBV29-1 to TRBJ2-5, with 7 bases fitting TRBD1. The germline CDR1 and CDR2 sequences are SQVTM and ANQGSEA. This CDR3 is 15 amino acids long. Unmatched junction bases numbered 10, after V lost 5 bases and J lost 1 base.

V usage is TRBV6-5 and J usage is TRBJ2-7; 9 bases fit TRBD2. CDR1 and CDR2 (germline): MNHEY, SVGAGI. CDR3 size: 14 residues. V shed 2 bases and J 6 bases; nucleotides not matched to a gene: 5. The CDR3 reads CASSYGGGAIEQYF. In DNA form, the CDR3 reads TGTGCCAGCAGTTACGGCGGGGGGGCGATCGAGCAGTACTTC.

V gene TRBV4-1 combines with J gene TRBJ2-2; TRBD2 agrees at 12 bases. From germline, CDR1 is MGHRA and CDR2 YSYEKL. CDR3 size: 17 residues. With V trimmed by 0 bases and J by 7 bases, 6 bases remained unmatched. CDR3 nucleotide sequence: TGCGCCAGCAGCCAAGATGTCCGACTAGCGGGGGTCGGGGAGCTGTTTTTT. Translated: CASSQDVRLAGVGELFF.

The chain combines TRBV2 with TRBJ2-7, with D possibly matching TRBD2 (5 bases). Trimming cost V 7 bases and J 3 bases, with 10 bases left between them. The CDR3 spans 12 residues. Germline CDR1 reads SNHLY; CDR2 reads FYNNEI. The CDR3 region has the DNA TGTGCCAGCAACCCGGGGAGCTACGAGCAGTACTTC. This gives the protein CASNPGSYEQYF.

The chain is built from TRBV5-4 and TRBJ1-4, with 7 bases identical to TRBD1. The germline gives CDR1 SGHNT, CDR2 YYREEE (reference sequence). The CDR3 has 14 residues. V shed 4 bases and J 1 base; nucleotides not matched to a gene: 1. CDR3 in DNA: TGTGCCAGCAGCCGGGACAGAACTAATGAAAAACTGTTTTTT. Amino acid sequence: CASSRDRTNEKLFF.

The chain is built from TRBV7-3 and TRBJ2-5; D unresolved. The CDR3 is 13 residues long. The V gene's germline CDR1 is SGHTA and CDR2 FQGTGA. The V and J ends lost 3 bases and 8 bases respectively, with 13 bases between them. This CDR3 is CASSLSSHATQYF. The CDR3 DNA reads TGTGCCAGCAGCTTGAGCTCCCACGCCACCCAGTACTTC.

CDR3 DNA: TGCAGCGTAGCAGACAGCTCCAACTATGGCTACACCTTC. Translation gives CSVADSSNYGYTF. J is TRBJ1-2 and V is TRBV29-1; D is possibly TRBD1 (5 bases). This CDR3 region has 13 residues. Germline V gives CDR1 SQVTM, CDR2 ANQGSEA. Trimming took 6 bases from V and 2 from J, leaving 13 bases between them.

CDR3 amino acids: CASSLSGFNYGYTF. The CDR3, as DNA: TGTGCCAGCAGCCTCAGCGGCTTTAACTATGGCTACACCTTC. The V call is TRBV5-6, the J call TRBJ1-2; no firm D call. Germline V gene sequence: CDR1 SGHDT, CDR2 YYEEEE. The CDR3 is 14 residues long. V dropped 4 bases and J dropped 1 base, with 11 bases sitting between them.

The V gene is TRBV2, the J gene TRBJ2-7; tentative D call: TRBD2 (5 bases). V was clipped by 3 bases and J by 4 bases, with 7 bases between them. CDR1 is SNHLY, CDR2 FYNNEI, per germline. This CDR3 spans 12 amino acids. CDR3 residues: CASSDEGYEQYF. The CDR3 bases are TGTGCCAGCAGTGACGAGGGTTACGAGCAGTACTTC.

The chain carries TRBV10-3 and TRBJ1-1; TRBD1 matches at 7 bases. The length of the CDR3 is 13 residues. Unmatched junction bases numbered 1, after V lost 6 bases and J lost 0 bases. The V gene's germline CDR1 is ENHRY and CDR2 SYGVKD. The CDR3 DNA is TGTGCCATCAGACAGGGGATGAACACTGAAGCTTTCTTT. The encoded protein is CAIRQGMNTEAFF.

The gene calls are TRBV5-4 and TRBJ2-7, with 7 bases aligning to TRBD1. Germline CDR1 is SGHNT and CDR2 is YYREEE (reference sequence). This CDR3 spans 14 amino acids. J gave up 1 base and V 0 bases, and 1 base lay outside the gene matches. CDR3 in DNA: TGTGCCAGCAGCTTGGACAGGGGTTCCTACGAGCAGTACTTC. The encoded protein is CASSLDRGSYEQYF.

V and J are TRBV18 and TRBJ2-3; 10 bases fit TRBD2. This CDR3 has 16 residues. From germline, CDR1 is KGHSH and CDR2 LQKENI. V trimming: 3 bases; J trimming: 2 bases; junction bases outside the gene matches: 5. DNA for the CDR3: TGTGCCAGCTCACCGGTCAGCGGGGGGGCCACAGATACGCAGTATTTT. This codes for CASSPVSGGATDTQYF.

The chain carries TRBV10-3 and TRBJ2-5, with a weak D call TRBD1 (7 bases). Trimming cost V 9 bases and J 5 bases, with 16 bases left between them. Germline CDR1 reads ENHRY; CDR2 reads SYGVKD. This CDR3 is built from 13 residues. Here the CDR3 reads CAIGGGGRETQYF. The CDR3 DNA is TGTGCCATAGGAGGAGGGGGCAGGGAGACCCAGTACTTC.

This clone occurred once. The chain uses TRBV9 and TRBJ2-6; the D is unclear. The germline V and J ends were trimmed by 3 bases and 1 base, with 5 bases remaining between them. This CDR3 is 14 amino acids long. Germline V gene data show CDR1 as SGDLS and CDR2 as YYNGEE. Here the CDR3 DNA reads TGTGCCAGCAGCGGGGCTTCTGGGGCCAACGTCCTGACTTTC. Translating gives CASSGASGANVLTF.